Listed below are T cell receptor beta chains from one sample, sequenced in a study of T-cell memory formation after mild COVID-19. TCRdb analysed the 5' RACE reads with MiXCR anew, one entry per CDR3 protein. The sample consists of about 320,000 distinct CDR3 sequences, about 13% of them appearing once. The source material was PBMCs or a T cell subset sorted from them (not recorded which). These receptors were collected from a man aged 18 to 29 who had mild COVID-19 (a few samples of this study predate the infection). Cell type and time point are not known. The CDR3 runs from the conserved cysteine through the conserved F or W. The order of the fields is D gene, J gene, clone size, V gene, CDR3 protein, CDR3 DNA. The D gene is left open where the match is weak. Only part of the rows carry a size: once, few, many, or a class if the clone is expanded.

>NA|TRBJ1-4|NA|TRBV11-2
CASSLVEGQLNEKLFF
TGTGCCAGCAGCTTGGTTGAGGGGCAACTGAATGAAAAACTGTTTTTT
>NA|TRBJ1-5|NA|TRBV21-1
CASSKRDTNQPQHF
TGTGCCAGCAGCAAACGGGACACCAATCAGCCCCAGCATTTT
>TRBD1|TRBJ1-2|many|TRBV27
CASSSPGQGNYGYTF
TGTGCCAGCAGTTCCCCCGGACAGGGCAACTATGGCTACACCTTC
>NA|TRBJ2-5|few|TRBV3-2
CASSQAPDSRVETQYF
TGTGCCAGCAGCCAAGCGCCTGATAGCCGGGTCGAGACCCAGTACTTC
>TRBD2|TRBJ2-3|NA|TRBV3-1
CASSQDIGLAAADTHYF
TGTGCCAGCAGCCAAGACATCGGACTAGCGGCCGCAGATACGCATTATTTT
>TRBD1|TRBJ1-4|NA|TRBV7-3
CASSLTGGEGEKLFF
TGTGCCAGCAGCTTAACAGGGGGCGAAGGTGAAAAACTGTTTTTT
>NA|TRBJ2-2|few|TRBV5-5
CASSSRQITGELFF
TGTGCCAGCAGCTCCCGACAGATCACCGGGGAGCTGTTTTTT
>NA|TRBJ2-5|few|TRBV9
CASSALMSGGGETQYF
TGTGCCAGCAGCGCCCTTATGTCAGGTGGGGGAGAGACCCAGTACTTC
>NA|TRBJ2-7|few|TRBV20-1
CSARAGNSPYEQYF
TGCAGTGCTAGAGCGGGGAACTCCCCCTACGAGCAGTACTTC
>TRBD2|TRBJ2-5|medium-sized|TRBV4-2
CASSQEENSGGHQETQYF
TGTGCCAGCAGCCAAGAAGAGAATAGCGGGGGACACCAAGAGACCCAGTACTTC
>NA|TRBJ2-3|NA|TRBV4-1
CASSHGTAEGTDTQYF
TGCGCCAGCAGCCACGGGACGGCCGAAGGCACAGATACGCAGTATTTT
>NA|TRBJ2-7|NA|TRBV7-9
CASSPIANMGEQYF
TGTGCCAGCAGCCCGATAGCGAACATGGGCGAGCAGTACTTC
>TRBD1|TRBJ1-6|few|TRBV20-1
CSASPGTARNSPLHF
TGCAGTGCTAGCCCCGGGACAGCGCGCAATTCACCCCTCCACTTT
>NA|TRBJ1-5|NA|TRBV10-3
CAIGGPGPQHF
TGTGCCATTGGGGGGCCTGGACCCCAGCATTTT
>NA|TRBJ1-4|NA|TRBV7-2
CASSVEGKANEKLFF
TGTGCCAGCAGCGTCGAAGGGAAGGCTAATGAAAAACTGTTTTTT
>NA|TRBJ1-2|NA|TRBV7-2
CASSLGVLALNYGYTF
TGTGCCAGCAGCTTAGGGGTCTTGGCCCTTAACTATGGCTACACCTTC
>TRBD1|TRBJ1-1|NA|TRBV29-1
CSARLQGKNDMAFF
TGCAGCGCCCGGTTACAGGGGAAGAACGATATGGCTTTCTTT
>NA|TRBJ2-4|few|TRBV20-1
CSAWNTLGIQYF
TGCAGTGCGTGGAATACGCTAGGCATTCAGTACTTC
>NA|TRBJ2-1|NA|TRBV6-4
CASSDYPAASYNEQFF
TGTGCCAGCAGTGACTATCCAGCGGCTTCCTACAATGAGCAGTTCTTC
>NA|TRBJ2-7|few|TRBV7-2
CASSFGRVSYEQYF
TGTGCCAGCAGCTTCGGGAGAGTAAGCTACGAGCAGTACTTC
>TRBD1|TRBJ1-6|many|TRBV6-6
CASRMTGPYNSPLHF
TGTGCCAGCAGGATGACAGGGCCCTATAATTCACCCCTCCACTTT
>TRBD2|TRBJ2-3|few|TRBV6-2/TRBV6-3
CASSYSFPSGGSTDTQYF
TGTGCCAGCAGTTACTCTTTCCCTAGCGGGGGTAGCACAGATACGCAGTATTTT
>TRBD2|TRBJ2-7|NA|TRBV15
CATSGGLAGGSYEQYF
TGTGCCACCAGCGGAGGACTAGCGGGGGGTTCCTACGAGCAGTACTTC
>NA|TRBJ2-2|NA|TRBV28
CASISNTGELFF
TGTGCCAGCATAAGTAACACCGGGGAGCTGTTTTTT
>NA|TRBJ2-3|NA|TRBV18
CASSPSGLNRAYF
TGTGCCAGCTCACCCTCAGGACTCAACCGGGCCTATTTT
>NA|TRBJ1-5|many|TRBV2
CASTVGTEDQPQHF
TGTGCCAGCACCGTGGGGACGGAGGATCAGCCCCAGCATTTT
>NA|TRBJ2-7|NA|TRBV20-1
CSARDGSYEQYF
TGCAGTGCTAGAGACGGTTCCTACGAGCAGTACTTC
>NA|TRBJ2-3|NA|TRBV6-1
CASSEARGRLTDTQYF
TGTGCCAGCAGTGAAGCGCGAGGCCGACTCACAGATACGCAGTATTTT
>TRBD2|TRBJ2-3|few|TRBV29-1
CSVIYSGTSGGYTQYF
TGCAGCGTGATCTACTCCGGGACTAGCGGGGGATATACGCAGTATTTT